These 24 T cell receptor beta chains were sequenced from one sample in a study of shared clonotypes between healthy human individuals. The assay was immunoSEQ multiplex PCR, and TCRdb's table has in-frame clones only and misses some. The table includes roughly 2.2 million clones, less than 95% detected once. Sequencing was done on a sample of naive CD4+ T cells from PBMCs. Subset indicated: CD45RA+ positively selected. Receptors were obtained from a man aged 18 to 29 in good health. Some clones in this sample may be carry-over from other donors' samples.

This clone occurred once. This same CDR3 is encoded by further DNA sequences in the sample. The genes are TRBV18 and TRBJ2-7, with 12 nucleotides matching TRBD1. With V trimmed by 3 bases and J by 3 bases, 3 bases remained unmatched. The CDR3 length is 15 residues. Germline lookup yields CDR1 KGHSH and CDR2 LQKENI. CDR3 in amino acids: CASSPGTGGLYEQYF. CDR3 bases: TGTGCCAGCTCACCCGGGACAGGGGGCCTCTACGAGCAGTACTTC.

This chain joins TRBV5-4 and TRBJ2-5; possibly TRBD2 for D (7 bases). The CDR3 is 14 residues long. With 2 bases removed from V and 5 bases from J, the gap between germline ends came to 13 bases. The germline CDR1 and CDR2 sequences are SGHNT and YYREEE (reference sequence). The CDR3 reads CASSFSQGGETQYF. The DNA of the CDR3 is TGTGCCAGCAGCTTCTCACAGGGAGGGGAGACCCAGTACTTC.

The chain links TRBV19 to TRBJ1-1; D is perhaps TRBD1 (5 bases). V lost 3 bases and J 10 bases, leaving 15 bases between the germline ends. This CDR3 comprises 13 residues. In germline, CDR1 is LNHDA, CDR2 SQIVND (reference sequence). CDR3 amino acids: CASSIGGRGLAFF. For the CDR3, the DNA is TGTGCCAGTAGTATTGGAGGTCGGGGGTTAGCTTTCTTT.

The gene calls are TRBV7-2 and TRBJ2-7; D perhaps matches TRBD2 (6 bases). This CDR3 has 12 amino acids. CDR1 SGHTA and CDR2 FQGNSA come from the germline V gene. The germline V and J ends were trimmed by 8 bases and 7 bases, with 15 bases remaining between them. The CDR3 protein is CASRYMTREQYF. The CDR3 DNA sequence: TGTGCCAGCCGGTACATGACTAGGGAGCAGTACTTC. Variable domain in full (rest from reference TRBV7-2 and TRBJ2-7): GAGVSQSPSNKVTEKGKDVELRCDPISGHTALYWYRQSLGQGLEFLIYFQGNSAPDKSGLPSDRFSAERTGGSVSTLTIQRTQQEDSAVYLCASRYMTREQYFGPGTRLTVT.

To note about this clone: Other DNA sequences in this sample translate to the same CDR3. The chain uses TRBV28 and TRBJ1-5; the D is unclear. V was pared by 7 bases and J by 2 bases, with 6 bases between. Looked up from germline, CDR1 is MDHEN and CDR2 is SYDVKM. The CDR3 totals 12 residues. The CDR3 coding sequence is TGTGCCAGCAAAACGGGCAATCAGCCCCAGCATTTT. Translation: CASKTGNQPQHF.

Points on this clone: Additional DNA sequences in this sample encode the identical CDR3. V gene TRBV7-2 combines with J gene TRBJ2-7; 13 bases fit TRBD2. V dropped 5 bases and J dropped 3; count of bases not matched to a gene: 4. From germline, CDR1 is SGHTA and CDR2 FQGNSA. This CDR3 spans 15 amino acids. CDR3 in DNA: TGTGCCAGCAGCCCTCGACTAGCGGGAGGCTACGAGCAGTACTTC. It is translated as CASSPRLAGGYEQYF.

The V and J genes are TRBV5-1 and TRBJ1-1, with 7 bases aligning to TRBD1. The CDR3 has 15 residues. J gave up 2 bases and V 4 bases, and 8 bases lay outside the gene matches. Germline CDR1 and CDR2: SGHRS and YFSETQ. CDR3 bases: TGCGCCAGCAGCAAGTGGACAGGAACAAACACTGAAGCTTTCTTT. It specifies CASSKWTGTNTEAFF.

The chain carries TRBV28 and TRBJ1-2; D might be TRBD1 (6 bases). V was cut by 3 bases and J by 13 bases, with 21 bases left in between. CDR1 MDHEN and CDR2 SYDVKM come from the germline V gene. This CDR3 region has 14 residues. This CDR3 is CASSFWVQGGSGTF. The CDR3 bases are TGTGCCAGCAGTTTTTGGGTACAAGGGGGAAGTGGCACCTTC.

About this clone itself: Additional DNA sequences in this sample encode the identical CDR3. The gene calls are TRBV6-1 and TRBJ1-2; D remains ambiguous. V was pared by 3 bases and J by 0 bases, with 2 bases between. The CDR3 has 12 amino acids. Looked up from germline, CDR1 is MNHNS and CDR2 is SASEGT. As DNA, the CDR3 is TGTGCCAGCAGTGAGGCTAACTATGGCTACACCTTC. Amino acid sequence: CASSEANYGYTF.

The chain uses TRBV19 and TRBJ2-7; a possible D gene is TRBD1 (6 bases). This CDR3 region has 13 residues. CDR1 LNHDA and CDR2 SQIVND come from the germline V gene (reference sequence). Trimming took off 3 bases at V and 5 bases at J, with 11 bases between the two ends. Here the CDR3 DNA reads TGTGCCAGTAGTATCTCAGGGGCCGACGAGCAGTACTTC. This translates into CASSISGADEQYF.

The chain recombines TRBV28 with TRBJ2-1, with 12 bases matching TRBD1. This CDR3 comprises 17 residues. CDR1 MDHEN and CDR2 SYDVKM come from the germline V gene. V dropped 2 bases and J dropped 5; count of bases not matched to a gene: 7. The CDR3 DNA reads as TGTGCCAGCAGTTTAACCCCGGGACAGGGGGCAGACAATGAGCAGTTCTTC. Translated, it gives CASSLTPGQGADNEQFF.

This rearrangement joins TRBV19 to TRBJ2-5; TRBD1 matches at 7 bases. The CDR3 length is 14 residues. CDR1 and CDR2 from the germline V gene are LNHDA and SQIVND (reference sequence). V lost 4 bases, J lost 1 base, and 3 bases stayed unmatched. In DNA, the CDR3 is TGTGCCAGTAGTACCACAGGGGCCCAAGAGACCCAGTACTTC. Encoded protein: CASSTTGAQETQYF.

The CDR3 nucleotides read TGTGGCTCGGGAGGGGGTTGGGACACCGGGGAGCTGTTTTTT. This encodes CGSGGGWDTGELFF. This chain uses TRBV27 with TRBJ2-2, with 8 bases aligning to TRBD2. Germline values: CDR1 MNHEY, CDR2 SMNVEV (reference sequence). The CDR3 runs to 14 residues.

Comments on this clone: Other DNA sequences within the sample encode an identical CDR3. This chain uses TRBV2 with TRBJ2-7; D is undetermined. CDR1 SNHLY and CDR2 FYNNEI come from the germline V gene. Trimming shortened V by 5 bases and J by 4 bases, and 9 bases separated the two germline ends. CDR3 size: 12 residues. CDR3 bases: TGTGCCAGCAGTCCAGTGATTTACGAGCAGTACTTC. It translates to CASSPVIYEQYF.

The J gene is TRBJ1-4, the V gene TRBV4-1; 8 bases align to TRBD1. V lost 0 bases to trimming and J lost 14 bases; unmatched junction nucleotides: 8. The CDR3 consists of 14 residues. The germline CDR1 and CDR2 sequences are MGHRA and YSYEKL. The CDR3 DNA reads as TGCGCCAGCAGCCAAGATTGGGGGAGGACAGGGCTGTTTTTT. The encoded protein is CASSQDWGRTGLFF.

V usage is TRBV6-5 and J usage is TRBJ2-3; D perhaps matches TRBD2 (8 bases). CDR3 length equals 16 residues. V lost 4 bases, J lost 1 base, and 15 bases lay in between. Germline assignment: CDR1 MNHEY and CDR2 SVGAGI. The CDR3: CASSSYRGLGTDTQYF. The CDR3 DNA follows: TGTGCCAGCAGTTCGTACAGGGGACTAGGCACAGATACGCAGTATTTT.

V is TRBV2 and J is TRBJ2-6; possible D gene TRBD1, 5 bases. Germline values: CDR1 SNHLY, CDR2 FYNNEI. The CDR3 runs 14 residues. V was clipped by 8 bases and J by 2 bases, with 10 bases between them. Written as DNA, the CDR3 is TGTGCCAGCCGGCGGACAACTGGGGCCAACGTCCTGACTTTC. This codes for CASRRTTGANVLTF.

The chain has TRBV29-1 and TRBJ1-1; 7 positions match TRBD1. Germline CDR1 is SQVTM and CDR2 is ANQGSEA. The CDR3 contains 14 residues. The trim removed 5 bases at V and 5 bases at J, leaving 11 bases unmatched. The CDR3 sequence: CSVNYNRGGTEAFF. The CDR3 nucleotides are TGCAGCGTTAATTATAACAGGGGAGGGACTGAAGCTTTCTTT.

This rearrangement joins TRBV18 to TRBJ2-7; TRBD2 matches 8 bases. CDR1 and CDR2 (germline): KGHSH, LQKENI. V shed 6 bases, J shed 6 bases, and the junction held 13 bases outside the gene matches. The CDR3 runs 15 residues. CDR3: CASSREGIGTSEQYF. CDR3 coding DNA: TGTGCCAGCTCCCGGGAGGGGATTGGGACCTCCGAGCAGTACTTC.

The V call is TRBV19, the J call TRBJ2-3, with D perhaps TRBD2 (5 bases). The CDR3 totals 16 residues. The V gene's germline CDR1 is LNHDA and CDR2 SQIVND (reference sequence). The V end lost 1 base, the J end lost 1 base, and 12 bases lay between the germline ends. CDR3 nucleotide sequence: TGTGCCAGTAGTATAGGAGGGTTCCTGGGCACAGATACGCAGTATTTT. Protein product: CASSIGGFLGTDTQYF.

CDR3 residues: CASFARGGAATDTQYF. The CDR3 region has the DNA TGTGCCAGCTTTGCCCGGGGCGGGGCTGCCACAGATACGCAGTATTTT. V and J are TRBV27 and TRBJ2-3; perhaps TRBD2 as D (6 bases). The germline V and J ends were trimmed by 8 bases and 2 bases, with 20 bases remaining between them. Germline values: CDR1 MNHEY, CDR2 SMNVEV (reference sequence). CDR3 length: 16 residues.

With regard to this clone: The same CDR3 is also encoded by other DNA sequences in this sample. The chain recombines TRBV28 with TRBJ2-2; D is ambiguous. The germline V gene encodes CDR1 MDHEN and CDR2 SYDVKM. The CDR3 extends over 13 amino acids. The V end was cut by 5 bases, the J end by 6 bases, with 10 bases between. The CDR3 sequence is CASSRGRAGELFF. CDR3 bases: TGTGCCAGCAGTCGTGGACGAGCCGGGGAGCTGTTTTTT.

V usage is TRBV28 and J usage is TRBJ1-2; unclear D gene. Germline V lookup: CDR1 MDHEN, CDR2 SYDVKM. The CDR3 is 12 residues long. Trimming removed 5 bases at V and 1 base at J, with 5 bases between. This CDR3 reads CASSGSNYGYTF. The CDR3 nucleotides read TGTGCCAGCAGTGGGAGTAACTATGGCTACACCTTC.

This sequence joins TRBV7-9 and TRBJ1-5; 7 nucleotides match TRBD1. V lost 5 bases and J lost 4; bases outside the gene matches: 8. The CDR3 consists of 15 residues. The germline gives CDR1 SEHNR, CDR2 FQNEAQ (reference sequence). CDR3 amino acids: CASSRQGQNNQPQHF. In DNA, the CDR3 is TGTGCCAGCAGCCGACAGGGACAGAATAATCAGCCCCAGCATTTT.